This T cell receptor beta chain was retrieved from a study of human T cells and chemical hapten exposure. Study overall: Sensitization applied 2% DPC to approximately 2 cm by approximately 2 cm of upper inner arm skin. Study-level results: Patch test scores rose with PT1 expanded TCR counts, a positive correlation. TCRs exceeding a frequency of 1 in 1000 stayed unchanged under DPC sensitization.

The sample holds a few counts of this clonotype. Its matching antigen is unknown. Each CDR3 protein gets one entry after TCRdb re-called the RACE reads with MiXCR. The table shows about 35,000 distinct CDR3 sequences, with less than 15% occurring only once. The CDR3 extends over 14 amino acids. V lost 6 bases and J lost 5; bases outside the gene matches: 10. Stated time point: pre-sensitization, week 0. Treatment noted: therapeutic diphenylcyclopropenone sensitization with weekly scalp DPC. Total RNA was extracted from unfractionated whole blood. Ahead of each patch test application, blood was drawn. This TCR was recovered from a woman in her thirties or forties with alopecia areata. Some clones in this sample may be carry-over from other donors' samples. The specimen was whole blood, collected in connection with sensitization to the hapten diphenylcyclopropenone (DPC). The rearrangement joins TRBV12-3 or TRBV12-4 to TRBJ2-7; TRBD1 agrees at 7 bases. For the CDR3, the DNA is TGTGCCAGCAGCACCCCGACAGGGTTCAACGAGCAGTACTTC. It encodes CASSTPTGFNEQYF.